This entry lists 28 T cell receptor beta chains sequenced from one sample in a study of patients with pleural tuberculosis. TCRdb reprocessed the reads with MiXCR, giving one entry per CDR3 protein. This repertoire shows about 29,000 distinct CDR3 sequences, about a sixth found once; its top ten account for 3.5%. Sequencing was performed on peripheral blood. The receptor source for this set is a human donor with pleural tuberculosis.

About this clonotype itself: The CDR3 does not end in the conserved phenylalanine or tryptophan, so this is likely a read error. The genes are TRBV5-4 and TRBJ2-7; maybe TRBD1 (6 bases). Germline V gene data show CDR1 as SGHNT and CDR2 as YYREEE (reference sequence). V lost 4 bases and J 3 bases, leaving 14 bases between the germline ends. The CDR3 has 14 amino acids. DNA for the CDR3: TGTGCCAGCAGCCCACAGGGAGCTCACTACGAGCAGTACCTC. This translates into CASSPQGAHYEQYL.

This clonotype showed up many times. The CDR3, as DNA: TGTGCCAGCAGCTTGAGAGAGAGGGTGGACACTGAAGCTTTCTTT. Encoded protein: CASSLRERVDTEAFF. V is TRBV5-4 and J is TRBJ1-1; no clear D gene. CDR1 and CDR2 (germline): SGHNT, YYREEE (reference sequence). The CDR3 is made up of 15 amino acids. Trimming stripped 1 base from V and 3 bases from J, with 13 bases between.

This clonotype was found many times. V usage is TRBV28 and J usage is TRBJ2-7; the D gene is possibly TRBD2 (5 bases). The V and J ends lost 6 bases and 0 bases respectively, with 12 bases between them. The CDR3 loop spans 14 amino acids. Germline V gene lookup returns CDR1 MDHEN and CDR2 SYDVKM. The CDR3 spells CASRSSSGSYEQYF. The CDR3 nucleotides are TGTGCCAGCAGATCCTCGAGCGGCTCCTACGAGCAGTACTTC. The whole variable domain, filled in from reference TRBV28 and TRBJ2-7, reads DVKVTQSSRYLVKRTGEKVFLECVQDMDHENMFWYRQDPGLGLRLIYFSYDVKMKEKGDIPEGYSVSREKKERFSLILESASTNQTSMYLCASRSSSGSYEQYFGPGTRLTVT.

Ten or more counts support this clonotype. This chain uses TRBV3-1 with TRBJ2-1; no firm D call. With 2 bases removed from V and 0 bases from J, the gap between germline ends came to 20 bases. CDR1 and CDR2 from the germline V gene are LGHDT and YNNKEL (reference sequence). The CDR3 is made up of 19 amino acids. DNA for the CDR3: TGTGCCAGCAGCCAATCGCCCTCGAGCCGACCGGCCTCCTACAATGAGCAGTTCTTC. This gives the protein CASSQSPSSRPASYNEQFF.

By proportion, this clonotype is medium-sized. The rearrangement joins TRBV28 to TRBJ1-1; D gene ambiguous. The CDR3 extends over 14 amino acids. Germline lookup yields CDR1 MDHEN and CDR2 SYDVKM. Between the trimmed V and J ends, which lost 4 bases and 0 bases, there was a span of 9 bases. The CDR3 sequence is CASSSPSLNTEAFF. CDR3 coding DNA: TGTGCCAGCAGTTCTCCCTCGCTGAACACTGAAGCTTTCTTT.

This clonotype was recorded at least ten times. The rearrangement links TRBV10-3 to TRBJ1-5; perhaps TRBD1 as D (5 bases). The length of the CDR3 is 13 residues. The germline CDR1 and CDR2 sequences are ENHRY and SYGVKD. Trimming pared 8 bases from V and 5 bases from J, leaving 13 bases between. The CDR3 sequence is CAIGGEGDQPQHF. CDR3 nucleotides: TGTGCCATCGGAGGTGAAGGGGATCAGCCCCAGCATTTT.

About this clonotype: Given a much more abundant clone one base away, this may be a read error. The chain recombines TRBV18 with TRBJ2-5; D is unclear. The CDR3 is made up of 12 amino acids. Germline V gives CDR1 KGHSH, CDR2 LQKENI. Here the CDR3 DNA reads TGTGCCAGCTCACCGGCCCAAGAGGCCCAGTACTTC. Encoded protein: CASSPAQEAQYF.

There are many counts of this clonotype. The chain couples TRBV9 to TRBJ2-3; D gene unclear. Trimming cost V 0 bases and J 1 base, with 6 bases left between them. Germline V gives CDR1 SGDLS, CDR2 YYNGEE. The CDR3 loop spans 14 amino acids. CDR3 DNA: TGTGCCAGCAGCGTAGAGGCAGGCACAGATACGCAGTATTTT. Translating it yields CASSVEAGTDTQYF.

This clonotype was found many times. The V call is TRBV18, the J call TRBJ2-7; TRBD1 aligns across 7 bases. Germline V CDR1 and CDR2: KGHSH, LQKENI. J gave up 2 bases and V 3 bases, and 10 bases lay outside the gene matches. The CDR3 loop spans 16 amino acids. CDR3 protein: CASSPDERQGTYEQYF. The CDR3 DNA is TGTGCCAGCTCACCCGATGAACGACAGGGTACCTACGAGCAGTACTTC.

The table lists this clonotype with many counts. The chain is built from TRBV6-6 and TRBJ1-2; 7 nucleotides line up with TRBD1. There are 16 residues in the CDR3. The V gene's germline CDR1 is MNHNY and CDR2 SVGAGI (reference sequence). Trimming at V came to 2 bases and at J to 2 bases, leaving 8 bases not matched to a gene. In DNA form, the CDR3 reads TGTGCCAGCAGTTACATTAGGACAGGCGGCAACTATGGCTACACCTTC. Amino acids: CASSYIRTGGNYGYTF.

Details on this clonotype: A much larger clone differs from this one at a single base, so this may be a read error. The V and J genes are TRBV5-6 and TRBJ2-7, with D unresolved. Germline V gene data show CDR1 as SGHDT and CDR2 as YYEEEE. The CDR3 contains 15 residues. In DNA, the CDR3 is TGTGCCATCAGCTTGACACCTTTTCGCTCCTACGAGCAGTACTTC. Translating gives CAISLTPFRSYEQYF.

Turning to this clonotype: A much larger clone differs from this one at a single base, so this may be a read error. CDR3 sequence: CASSLASGETQYF. CDR3 coding DNA: TGTGCCAGCAGCTTAGCCTCTGGCGAGACCCAGTACTTC. J is TRBJ2-5 and V is TRBV7-2; no definite D call. CDR3 length equals 13 residues. V gave up 0 bases and J gave up 5 bases, with 7 bases separating them. Germline CDR1 SGHTA, CDR2 FQGNSA. Supplemented by reference TRBV7-2 and TRBJ2-5, the full variable domain reads GAGVSQSPSNKVTEKGKDVELRCDPISGHTALYWYRQSLGQGLEFLIYFQGNSAPDKSGLPSDRFSAERTGGSVSTLTIQRTQQEDSAVYLCASSLASGETQYFGPGTRLLVL.

This clonotype has at least ten counts. This sequence joins TRBV5-1 and TRBJ2-3, with D unresolved. The V gene lost 1 base and the J gene lost 8 bases, with 8 bases spanning the gap. CDR3 length: 12 residues. Germline CDR1 is SGHRS and CDR2 is YFSETQ. CDR3 nucleotide sequence: TGCGCCAGCAGCTTGACAAGGGCTACGCAGTATTTT. Amino acid sequence: CASSLTRATQYF.

This clonotype ranks as medium-sized. The rearrangement links TRBV27 to TRBJ1-5, with no clear D. The CDR3 contains 16 residues. The ends were cut back, 0 bases at V and 1 base at J, with 10 bases in the middle. In germline, CDR1 is MNHEY, CDR2 SMNVEV (reference sequence). The CDR3 reads CASSLSRVVSNQPQHF. The CDR3 DNA sequence: TGTGCCAGCAGTTTATCGAGGGTGGTAAGCAATCAGCCCCAGCATTTT.

In this sample, this clonotype turned up many times. The gene calls are TRBV2 and TRBJ2-1; D may be TRBD2 (5 bases). This CDR3 contains 16 residues. CDR1 is SNHLY and CDR2 is FYNNEI in the germline V gene. V was shortened by 10 bases and J by 6 bases, with 25 bases between the two germline ends. The CDR3 nucleotides are TGTGCCACCCCGGAGGCCCGAGGTGGTATGCTCAATGAGCAGTTCTTC. Translation gives CATPEARGGMLNEQFF.

This clonotype was observed at least ten times. The chain is built from TRBV14 and TRBJ2-7; TRBD1 matches 7 bases. Germline CDR1 is SGHDN and CDR2 is FVKESK. This CDR3 has 14 amino acids. With V trimmed by 6 bases and J by 7 bases, 12 bases remained unmatched. The CDR3: CASRRTGGVIEQYF. CDR3 DNA sequence: TGTGCCAGCAGACGGACAGGCGGAGTGATAGAGCAGTACTTC.

Many counts were recorded for this clonotype. An end of the junction differs from the germline gene, which may be a read error. The J gene is TRBJ2-5, the V gene TRBV20-1, with D perhaps assigned TRBD1 or TRBD2 (5 bases each). There are 10 residues in the CDR3. Per the germline V gene, CDR1 is DFQATT and CDR2 is SNEGSKA (reference sequence). The CDR3 loop is CSARVGETLF. DNA for the CDR3: TGCAGTGCTAGAGTGGGGGAGACTCTATTC.

Many counts were recorded for this clonotype. V usage is TRBV6-1 and J usage is TRBJ2-4; possible D gene TRBD2, 6 bases. Trimming removed 8 bases at V and 0 bases at J, with 8 bases between. From germline, CDR1 is MNHNS and CDR2 SASEGT. The CDR3 sequence is 13 residues long. The CDR3 coding sequence is TGTGCCAGCGCGGGACTAGCCAAAAACATTCAGTACTTC. Protein product: CASAGLAKNIQYF.

This clonotype is medium-sized within its sample. J is TRBJ1-3 and V is TRBV6-1; 8 nucleotides align to TRBD1. With V trimmed by 5 bases and J by 5 bases, 11 bases remained unmatched. Germline values: CDR1 MNHNS, CDR2 SASEGT. The length of the CDR3 is 16 residues. The CDR3 bases are TGTGCCAGCAGTTTCAAGGGGGACAGGTCTCGAAACACCATATATTTT. The encoded protein is CASSFKGDRSRNTIYF.

This clonotype was seen ten or more times. V gene TRBV9 combines with J gene TRBJ1-6; 7 nucleotides line up with TRBD1. With 4 bases clipped from V and 6 bases from J, the junction kept 7 bases outside the gene matches. The V gene's germline CDR1 is SGDLS and CDR2 YYNGEE. The CDR3 has 15 residues. Written as DNA, the CDR3 is TGTGCCAGCAGCTCTGGACAGGCGACTAATTCACCCCTCCACTTT. Its protein is CASSSGQATNSPLHF.

As concerns this clonotype: One end of the junction varies from germline; a read error may be responsible. The rearrangement joins TRBV9 to TRBJ2-1; D could derive from TRBD1 or TRBD2 (5 bases each). Per the germline V gene, CDR1 is SGDLS and CDR2 is YYNGEE. This CDR3 region has 16 residues. CDR3 nucleotides: TGTGCCAGCAGCCCTAGTGGGGGTCTGGTCTACAATGAGCAGTCCTTC. Its translation: CASSPSGGLVYNEQSF.

In its sample, this clonotype was seen a few times. V usage is TRBV5-1 and J usage is TRBJ2-2, with TRBD2 as a possible D gene (5 bases). CDR3 size: 14 residues. The V and J ends lost 6 bases and 4 bases respectively, with 13 bases between them. CDR1 and CDR2 (germline): SGHRS, YFSETQ. As DNA, the CDR3 is TGCGCCAGCAACCCACGGGGATCCACCGGGGAGCTGTTTTTT. This sequence encodes CASNPRGSTGELFF.

This clonotype was counted many times. The chain joins TRBV12-3 or TRBV12-4 to TRBJ1-4; D ambiguous. There are 12 residues in the CDR3. V was trimmed by 3 bases and J by 10 bases, leaving 9 bases between them. The CDR3 loop is CASSFPKGKLFF. The CDR3 nucleotides read TGTGCCAGCAGTTTCCCTAAGGGAAAACTGTTTTTT.

This clonotype was counted many times. This sequence joins TRBV18 and TRBJ2-5, with D perhaps matching TRBD1 (5 bases). The CDR3 runs 14 residues. CDR1 KGHSH and CDR2 LQKENI come from the germline V gene. Trimming took off 3 bases at V and 5 bases at J, with 13 bases between the two ends. The CDR3 reads CASSPPVTEETQYF. CDR3 nucleotide sequence: TGTGCCAGCTCACCGCCTGTGACAGAGGAGACCCAGTACTTC.

This clonotype was detected only a few times. A much larger clone differs from this one at a single base, so this may be a read error. The chain links TRBV7-6 to TRBJ1-2, with 8 bases identical to TRBD1. CDR1 is SGHVS, CDR2 FNYEAQ, per germline. The CDR3 is 14 residues long. CDR3 region: CASSPDRDYYGYAF. For the CDR3, the DNA is TGTGCCAGCAGCCCGGACAGGGACTACTATGGCTACGCCTTC.

This clonotype occurred many times. The chain carries TRBV5-4 and TRBJ1-1; D unresolved. Trimming shortened V by 1 base and J by 1 base, and 5 bases separated the two germline ends. The germline CDR1 and CDR2 sequences are SGHNT and YYREEE (reference sequence). The CDR3 is 13 residues long. CDR3 in DNA: TGTGCCAGCAGCTTGTCTGCGAACACTGAAGCTTTCTTT. Amino acid sequence: CASSLSANTEAFF. Supplemented by reference TRBV5-4 and TRBJ1-1, the full variable domain reads ETGVTQSPTHLIKTRGQQVTLRCSSQSGHNTVSWYQQALGQGPQFIFQYYREEENGRGNFPPRFSGLQFPNYSSELNVNALELDDSALYLCASSLSANTEAFFGQGTRLTVV.

About this clonotype itself: A much larger clone lies one base from this, so it may be a read error. The V gene is TRBV7-8, the J gene TRBJ2-7; D perhaps matches TRBD1 (6 bases). CDR1 is SGHVS and CDR2 is FQNEAQ in the germline V gene. The CDR3 has 16 residues. The germline V and J ends were trimmed by 1 base and 3 bases, with 16 bases remaining between them. CDR3 residues: CASSLGNQGILYEQYF. The CDR3 DNA reads TGTGCCAGCAGCTTAGGAAACCAGGGGATCCTCTACGAGCAGTACTTC. Full variable domain (outside the CDR3, taken from reference TRBV7-8 and TRBJ2-7): GAGVSQSPRYKVAKRGQDVALRCDPISGHVSLFWYQQALGQGPEFLTYFQNEAQLDKSGLPSDRFFAERPEGSVSTLKIQRTQQEDSAVYLCASSLGNQGILYEQYFGPGTRLTVT.

This clonotype was recorded many times. This chain links TRBV11-2 with TRBJ1-5; D ambiguous. The ends were cut back, 2 bases at V and 6 bases at J, with 8 bases in the middle. This CDR3 has 13 residues. CDR1 is SGHAT, CDR2 FQNNGV, per germline. The CDR3 region has the DNA TGTGCCAGCAGCTTAAGTCCGGGTCAGCCCCAGCATTTT. This encodes CASSLSPGQPQHF.